The 6 T cell receptor beta chains reported below all come from one sample, sequenced in a study of shared clonotypes between healthy human individuals (TCRdb year 2020). Library preparation employed the immunoSEQ multiplex PCR assay. TCRdb provides this immuneACCESS table in a form limited to in-frame rearrangements. Some clones are lacking; in checked studies, under half of them reflect an unresolved V gene, and why the rest are absent is not known. The sample data list hundreds of thousands of clones, and around three quarters of these were observed just once. The ten largest clonotypes hold around 2% of the sample. Sequences were obtained from memory CD4+ T cells sorted from blood. The cell subset or site label, read with the paper, signifies: CD45RA-negative fraction. The receptors originated from a woman in her 30s in good health.

J is TRBJ2-4 and V is TRBV9, with 8 bases lining up with TRBD2. The V segment lost 4 bases and the J segment 5 bases; nucleotides outside the gene matches: 8. Looked up from germline, CDR1 is SGDLS and CDR2 is YYNGEE. CDR3 length equals 15 residues. The CDR3 bases are TGTGCCAGCAGCCCCACGGGGGGACTAGAAAACATTCAGTACTTC. Its translation: CASSPTGGLENIQYF.

The chain links TRBV28 to TRBJ2-7; TRBD2 is a possible D gene (6 bases). This CDR3 region has 14 residues. V lost 3 bases and J lost 7, with 16 bases in between. Germline-derived CDR1 and CDR2 are MDHEN and SYDVKM. CDR3 region: CASSFVGRGGEQYF. CDR3 DNA sequence: TGTGCCAGCAGTTTCGTAGGCCGGGGAGGAGAGCAGTACTTC.

Turning to this clone: The sample contains more than one DNA sequence encoding this CDR3. V is TRBV5-1 and J is TRBJ1-5, with D perhaps matching TRBD1 (6 bases). V was clipped by 0 bases and J by 0 bases, with 7 bases between them. Germline V gene data show CDR1 as SGHRS and CDR2 as YFSETQ. The CDR3 extends over 15 amino acids. CDR3: CASSLAGASNQPQHF. The CDR3 nucleotides are TGCGCCAGCAGCTTGGCAGGGGCTAGCAATCAGCCCCAGCATTTT.

This sequence joins TRBV7-9 and TRBJ1-1; a weak D match, TRBD1 (5 bases). The CDR3 totals 12 residues. Germline CDR1 and CDR2: SEHNR and FQNEAQ (reference sequence). Trimming shortened V by 2 bases and J by 10 bases, and 11 bases separated the two germline ends. CDR3 nucleotides: TGTGCCAGCAGCTTAAACTTGGGGGGAGCTTTCTTT. As protein: CASSLNLGGAFF.

This CDR3 is CASSYAVLTGITGELFF. The CDR3 coding sequence is TGTGCCAGCAGCTACGCCGTACTAACCGGGATAACCGGGGAGCTGTTTTTT. The V call is TRBV11-2, the J call TRBJ2-2; D is possibly TRBD2 (5 bases). The CDR3 is 17 residues long. Trimming cost V 4 bases and J 5 bases, with 20 bases left between them. The germline CDR1 and CDR2 sequences are SGHAT and FQNNGV.

The rearrangement links TRBV6-5 to TRBJ1-2; D possibly corresponds to TRBD1 (5 bases). The CDR3 is made up of 13 amino acids. With 8 bases removed from V and 8 bases from J, the gap between germline ends came to 18 bases. Germline loops: CDR1 MNHEY, CDR2 SVGAGI. CDR3 DNA sequence: TGTGCCAGCGGCTTTCTAAGTGACAGCGGCTACACCTTC. Protein: CASGFLSDSGYTF.